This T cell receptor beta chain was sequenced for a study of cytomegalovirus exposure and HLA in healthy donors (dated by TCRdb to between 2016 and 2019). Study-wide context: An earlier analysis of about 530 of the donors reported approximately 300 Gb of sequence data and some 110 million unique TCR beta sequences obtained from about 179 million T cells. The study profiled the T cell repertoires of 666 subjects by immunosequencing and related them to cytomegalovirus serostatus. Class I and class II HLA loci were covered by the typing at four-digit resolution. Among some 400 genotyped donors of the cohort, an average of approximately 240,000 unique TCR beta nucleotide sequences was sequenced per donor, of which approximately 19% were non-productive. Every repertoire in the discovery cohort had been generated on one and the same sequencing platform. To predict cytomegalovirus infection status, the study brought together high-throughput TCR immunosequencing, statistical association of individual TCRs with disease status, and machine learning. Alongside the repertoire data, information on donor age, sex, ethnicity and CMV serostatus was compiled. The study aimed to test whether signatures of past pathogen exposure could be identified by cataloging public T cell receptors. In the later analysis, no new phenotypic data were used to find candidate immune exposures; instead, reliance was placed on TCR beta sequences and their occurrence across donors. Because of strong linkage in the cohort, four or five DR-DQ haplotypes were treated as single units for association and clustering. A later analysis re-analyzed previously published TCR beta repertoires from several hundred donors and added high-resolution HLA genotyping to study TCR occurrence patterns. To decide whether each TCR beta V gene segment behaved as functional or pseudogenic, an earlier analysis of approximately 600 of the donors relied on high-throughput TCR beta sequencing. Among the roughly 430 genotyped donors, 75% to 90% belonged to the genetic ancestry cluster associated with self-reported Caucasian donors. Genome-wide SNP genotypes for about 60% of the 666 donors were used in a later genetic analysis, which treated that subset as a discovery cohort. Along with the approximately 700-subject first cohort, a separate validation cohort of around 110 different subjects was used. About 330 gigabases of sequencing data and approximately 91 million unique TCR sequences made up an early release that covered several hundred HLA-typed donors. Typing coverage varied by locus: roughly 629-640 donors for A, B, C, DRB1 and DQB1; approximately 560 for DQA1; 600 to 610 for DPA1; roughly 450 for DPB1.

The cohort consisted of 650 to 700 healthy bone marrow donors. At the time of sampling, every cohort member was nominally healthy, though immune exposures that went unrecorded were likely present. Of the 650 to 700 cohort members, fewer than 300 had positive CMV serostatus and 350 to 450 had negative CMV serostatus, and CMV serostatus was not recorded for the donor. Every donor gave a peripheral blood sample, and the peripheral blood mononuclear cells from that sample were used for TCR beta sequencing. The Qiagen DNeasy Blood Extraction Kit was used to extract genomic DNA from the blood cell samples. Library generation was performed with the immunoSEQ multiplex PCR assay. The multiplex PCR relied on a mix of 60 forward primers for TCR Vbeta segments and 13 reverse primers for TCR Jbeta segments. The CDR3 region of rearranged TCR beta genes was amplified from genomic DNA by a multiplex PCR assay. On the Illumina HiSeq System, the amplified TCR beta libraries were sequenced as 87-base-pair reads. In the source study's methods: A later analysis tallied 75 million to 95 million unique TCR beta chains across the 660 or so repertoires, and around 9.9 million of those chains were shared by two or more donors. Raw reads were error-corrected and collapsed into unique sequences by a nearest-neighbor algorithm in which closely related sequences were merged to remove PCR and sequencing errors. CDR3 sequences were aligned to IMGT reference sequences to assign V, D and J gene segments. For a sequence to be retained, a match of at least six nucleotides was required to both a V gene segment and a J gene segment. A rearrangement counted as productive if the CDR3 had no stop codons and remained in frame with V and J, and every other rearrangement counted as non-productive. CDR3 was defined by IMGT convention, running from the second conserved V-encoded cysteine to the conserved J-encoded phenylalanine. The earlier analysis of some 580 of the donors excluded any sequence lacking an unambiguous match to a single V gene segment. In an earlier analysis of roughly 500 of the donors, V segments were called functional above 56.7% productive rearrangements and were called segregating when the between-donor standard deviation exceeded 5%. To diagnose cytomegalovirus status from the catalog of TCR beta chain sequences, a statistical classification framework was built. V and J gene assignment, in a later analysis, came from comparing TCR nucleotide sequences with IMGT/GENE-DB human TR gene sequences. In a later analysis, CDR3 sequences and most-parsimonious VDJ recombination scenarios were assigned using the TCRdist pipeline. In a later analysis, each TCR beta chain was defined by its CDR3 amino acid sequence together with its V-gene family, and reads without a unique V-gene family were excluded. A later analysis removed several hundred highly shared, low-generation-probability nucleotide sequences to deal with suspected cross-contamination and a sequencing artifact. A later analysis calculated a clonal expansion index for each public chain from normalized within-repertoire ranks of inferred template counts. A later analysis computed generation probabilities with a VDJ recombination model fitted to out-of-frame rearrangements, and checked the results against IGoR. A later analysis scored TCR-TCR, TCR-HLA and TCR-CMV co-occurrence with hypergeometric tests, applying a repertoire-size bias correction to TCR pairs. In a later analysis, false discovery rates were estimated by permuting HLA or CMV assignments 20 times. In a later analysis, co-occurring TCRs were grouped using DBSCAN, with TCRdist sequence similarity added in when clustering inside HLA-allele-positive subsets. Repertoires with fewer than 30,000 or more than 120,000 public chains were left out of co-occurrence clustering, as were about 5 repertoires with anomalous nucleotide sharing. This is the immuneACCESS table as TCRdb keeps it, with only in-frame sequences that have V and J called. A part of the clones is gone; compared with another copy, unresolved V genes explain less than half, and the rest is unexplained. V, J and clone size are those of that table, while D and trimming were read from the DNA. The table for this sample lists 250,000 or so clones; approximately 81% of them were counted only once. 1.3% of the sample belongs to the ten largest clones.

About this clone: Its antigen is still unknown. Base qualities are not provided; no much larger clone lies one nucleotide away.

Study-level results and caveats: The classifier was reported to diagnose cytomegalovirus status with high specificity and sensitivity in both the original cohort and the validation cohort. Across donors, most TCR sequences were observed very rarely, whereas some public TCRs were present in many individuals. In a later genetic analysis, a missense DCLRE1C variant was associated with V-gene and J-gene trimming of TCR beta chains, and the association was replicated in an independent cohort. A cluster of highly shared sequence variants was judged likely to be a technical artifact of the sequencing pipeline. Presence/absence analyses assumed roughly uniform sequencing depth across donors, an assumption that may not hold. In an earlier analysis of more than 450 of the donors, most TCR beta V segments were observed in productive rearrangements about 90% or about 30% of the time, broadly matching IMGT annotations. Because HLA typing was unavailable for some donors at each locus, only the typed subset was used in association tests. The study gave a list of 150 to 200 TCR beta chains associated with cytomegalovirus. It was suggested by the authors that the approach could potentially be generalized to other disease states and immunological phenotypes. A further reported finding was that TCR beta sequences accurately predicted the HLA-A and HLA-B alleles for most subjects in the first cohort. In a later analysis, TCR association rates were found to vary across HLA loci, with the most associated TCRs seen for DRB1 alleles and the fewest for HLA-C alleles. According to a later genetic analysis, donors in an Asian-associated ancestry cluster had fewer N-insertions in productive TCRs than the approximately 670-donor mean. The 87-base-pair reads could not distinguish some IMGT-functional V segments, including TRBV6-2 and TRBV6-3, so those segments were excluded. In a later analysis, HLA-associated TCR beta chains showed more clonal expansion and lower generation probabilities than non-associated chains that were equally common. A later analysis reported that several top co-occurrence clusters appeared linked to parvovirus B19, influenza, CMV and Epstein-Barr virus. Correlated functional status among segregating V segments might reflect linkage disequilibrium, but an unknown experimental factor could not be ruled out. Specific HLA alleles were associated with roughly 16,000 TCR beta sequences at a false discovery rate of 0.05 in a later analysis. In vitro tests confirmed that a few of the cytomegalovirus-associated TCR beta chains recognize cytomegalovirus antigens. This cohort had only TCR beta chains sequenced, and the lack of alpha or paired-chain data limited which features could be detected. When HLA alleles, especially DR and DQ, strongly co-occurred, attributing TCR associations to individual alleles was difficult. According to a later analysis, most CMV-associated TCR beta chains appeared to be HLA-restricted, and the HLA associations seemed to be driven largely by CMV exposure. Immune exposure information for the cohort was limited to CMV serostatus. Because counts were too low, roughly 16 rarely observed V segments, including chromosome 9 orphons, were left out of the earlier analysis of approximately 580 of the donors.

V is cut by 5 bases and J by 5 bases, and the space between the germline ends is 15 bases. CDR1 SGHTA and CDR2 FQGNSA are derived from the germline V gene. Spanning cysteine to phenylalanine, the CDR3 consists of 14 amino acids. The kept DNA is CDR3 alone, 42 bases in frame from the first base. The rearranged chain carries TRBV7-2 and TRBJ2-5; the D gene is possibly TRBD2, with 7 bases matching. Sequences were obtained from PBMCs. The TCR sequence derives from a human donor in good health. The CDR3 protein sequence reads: CASSLGGGRETQYF. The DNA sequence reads TGTGCCAGCAGCCTAGGGGGGGGAAGGGAGACCCAGTACTTC.